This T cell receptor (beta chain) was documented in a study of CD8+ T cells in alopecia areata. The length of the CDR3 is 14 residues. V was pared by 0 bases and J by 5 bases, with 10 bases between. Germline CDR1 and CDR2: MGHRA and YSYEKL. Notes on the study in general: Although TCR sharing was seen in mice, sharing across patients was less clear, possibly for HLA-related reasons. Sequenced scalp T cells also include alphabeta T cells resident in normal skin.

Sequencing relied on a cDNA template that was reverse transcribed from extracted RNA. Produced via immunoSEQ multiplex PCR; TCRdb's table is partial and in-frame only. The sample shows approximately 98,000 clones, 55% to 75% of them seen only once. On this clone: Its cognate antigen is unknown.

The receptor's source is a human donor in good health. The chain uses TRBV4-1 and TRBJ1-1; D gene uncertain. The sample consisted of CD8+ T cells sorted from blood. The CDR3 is CASSQETGRTEAFF. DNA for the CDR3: TGCGCCAGCAGCCAAGAAACGGGGAGGACTGAAGCTTTCTTT.